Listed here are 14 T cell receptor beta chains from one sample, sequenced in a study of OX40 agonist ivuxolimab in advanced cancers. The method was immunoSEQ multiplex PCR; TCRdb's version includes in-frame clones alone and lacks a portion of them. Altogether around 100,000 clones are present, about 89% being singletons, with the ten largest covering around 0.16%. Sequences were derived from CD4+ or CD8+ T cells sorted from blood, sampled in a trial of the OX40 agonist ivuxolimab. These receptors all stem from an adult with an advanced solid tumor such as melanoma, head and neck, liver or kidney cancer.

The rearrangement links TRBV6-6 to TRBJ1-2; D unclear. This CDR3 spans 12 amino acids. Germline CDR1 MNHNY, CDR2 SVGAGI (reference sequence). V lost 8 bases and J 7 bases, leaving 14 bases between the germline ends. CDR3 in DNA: TGTGCCAGCGGAGTCAGTGTGCGTGGCTACACCTTC. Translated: CASGVSVRGYTF.

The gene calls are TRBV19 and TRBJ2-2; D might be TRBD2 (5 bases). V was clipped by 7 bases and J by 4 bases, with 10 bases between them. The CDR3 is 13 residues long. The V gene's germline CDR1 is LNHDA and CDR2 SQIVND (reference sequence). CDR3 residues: CASTRGPTGELFF. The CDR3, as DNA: TGTGCCAGTACACGCGGGCCCACCGGGGAGCTGTTTTTT.

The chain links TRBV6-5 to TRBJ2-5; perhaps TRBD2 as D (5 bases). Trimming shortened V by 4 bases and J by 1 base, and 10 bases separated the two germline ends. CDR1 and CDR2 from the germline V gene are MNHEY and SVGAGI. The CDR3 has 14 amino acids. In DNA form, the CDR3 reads TGTGCCAGCAGTTTCGGACTGGCCCAAGAGACCCAGTACTTC. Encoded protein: CASSFGLAQETQYF.

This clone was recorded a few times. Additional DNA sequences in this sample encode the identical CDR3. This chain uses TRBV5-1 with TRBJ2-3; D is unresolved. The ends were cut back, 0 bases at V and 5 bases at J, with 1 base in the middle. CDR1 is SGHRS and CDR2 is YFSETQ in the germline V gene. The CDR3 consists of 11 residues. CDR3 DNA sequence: TGCGCCAGCAGCTTGGGAGATACGCAGTATTTT. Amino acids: CASSLGDTQYF.

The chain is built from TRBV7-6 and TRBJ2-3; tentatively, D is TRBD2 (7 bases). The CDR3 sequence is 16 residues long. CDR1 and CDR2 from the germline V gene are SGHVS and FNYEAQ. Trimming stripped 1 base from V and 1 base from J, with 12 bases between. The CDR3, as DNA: TGTGCCAGCAGCTTAGGATCGGGGGGCGGCACAGATACGCAGTATTTT. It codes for CASSLGSGGGTDTQYF.

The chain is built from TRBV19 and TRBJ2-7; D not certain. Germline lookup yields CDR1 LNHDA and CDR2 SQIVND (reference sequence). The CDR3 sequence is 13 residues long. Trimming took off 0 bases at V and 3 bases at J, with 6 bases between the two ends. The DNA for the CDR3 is TGTGCCAGTAGTATAGATCCCGGCTACGAGCAGTACTTC. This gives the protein CASSIDPGYEQYF.

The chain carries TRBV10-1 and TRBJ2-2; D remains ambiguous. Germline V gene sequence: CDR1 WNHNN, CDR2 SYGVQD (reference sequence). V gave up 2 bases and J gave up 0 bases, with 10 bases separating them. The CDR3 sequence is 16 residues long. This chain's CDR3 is CASSEIGSPNTGELFF. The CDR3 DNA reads TGCGCCAGCAGTGAGATTGGTAGCCCGAACACCGGGGAGCTGTTTTTT.

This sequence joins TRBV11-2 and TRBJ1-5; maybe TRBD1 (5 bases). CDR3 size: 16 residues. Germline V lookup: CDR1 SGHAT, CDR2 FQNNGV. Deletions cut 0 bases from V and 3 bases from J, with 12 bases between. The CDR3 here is CASSLDGTFNNQPQHF. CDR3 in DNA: TGTGCCAGCAGCTTAGACGGGACGTTTAACAATCAGCCCCAGCATTTT.

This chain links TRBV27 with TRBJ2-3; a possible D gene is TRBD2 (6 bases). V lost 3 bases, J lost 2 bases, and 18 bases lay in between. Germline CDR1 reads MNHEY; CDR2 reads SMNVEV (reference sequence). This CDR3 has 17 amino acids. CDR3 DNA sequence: TGTGCCAGCAGTTTTTGGGGAGGAATTCGAAACACAGATACGCAGTATTTT. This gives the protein CASSFWGGIRNTDTQYF.

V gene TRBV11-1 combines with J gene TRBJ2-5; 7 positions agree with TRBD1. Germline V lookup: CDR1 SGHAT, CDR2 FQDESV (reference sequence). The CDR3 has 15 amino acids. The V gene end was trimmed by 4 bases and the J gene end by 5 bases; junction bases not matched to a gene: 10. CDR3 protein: CASSSDRVVSETQYF. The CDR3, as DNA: TGTGCCAGCAGCTCTGACAGGGTCGTTTCGGAGACCCAGTACTTC. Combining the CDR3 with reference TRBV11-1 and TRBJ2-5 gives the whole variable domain EAEVAQSPRYKITEKSQAVAFWCDPISGHATLYWYRQILGQGPELLVQFQDESVVDDSQLPKDRFSAERLKGVDSTLKIQPAELGDSAMYLCASSSDRVVSETQYFGPGTRLLVL.

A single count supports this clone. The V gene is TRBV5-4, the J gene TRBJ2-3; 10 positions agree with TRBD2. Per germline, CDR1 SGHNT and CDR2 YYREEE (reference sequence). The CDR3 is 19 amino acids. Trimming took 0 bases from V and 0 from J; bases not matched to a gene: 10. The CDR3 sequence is CASSLAPATSGSSTDTQYF. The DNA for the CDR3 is TGTGCCAGCAGCTTGGCCCCGGCGACTAGCGGGTCTAGCACAGATACGCAGTATTTT.

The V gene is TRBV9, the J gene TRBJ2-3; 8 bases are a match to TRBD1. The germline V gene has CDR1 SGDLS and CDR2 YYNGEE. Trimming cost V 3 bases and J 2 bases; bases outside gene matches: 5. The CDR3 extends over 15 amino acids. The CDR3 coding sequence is TGTGCCAGCAGCGCCACAGGGGGTAACACAGATACGCAGTATTTT. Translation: CASSATGGNTDTQYF.

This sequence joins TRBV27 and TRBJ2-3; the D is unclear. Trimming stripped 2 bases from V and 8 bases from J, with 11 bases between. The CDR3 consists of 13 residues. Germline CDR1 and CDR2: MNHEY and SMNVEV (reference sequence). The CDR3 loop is CASSLRLEATQYF. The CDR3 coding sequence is TGTGCCAGCAGTTTACGACTGGAAGCTACGCAGTATTTT.

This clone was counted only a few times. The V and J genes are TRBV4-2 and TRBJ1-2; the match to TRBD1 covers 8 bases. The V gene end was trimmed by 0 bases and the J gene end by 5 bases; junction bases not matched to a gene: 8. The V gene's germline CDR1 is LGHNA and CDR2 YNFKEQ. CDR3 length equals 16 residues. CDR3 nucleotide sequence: TGTGCCAGCAGCCAAGATGCGGACAGGGCCACATATGGCTACACCTTC. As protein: CASSQDADRATYGYTF.